This T cell receptor (beta chain) derives from a study of T-cell reconstitution after alpha-beta-depleted transplantation in children (dated by TCRdb to the mid-2010s). In the study overall: Using TCR repertoire profiling, the study quantitatively followed how T-cell immune reconstitution unfolded in children after TCRalphabeta/CD19-depleted allogeneic hematopoietic cell transplantation. The paper as a whole reports these results and caveats: About two months after transplant, the apparently early recovery of alphabetaT-cell counts reportedly depended on just several hundred clones that had expanded rapidly and came from non-depleted graft cells. Over the following months the frequencies of hyperexpanded clones went down, and after one year T-cell counts and TCRbeta diversity were mostly credited to newly produced T cells. In some patients, the high TCRbeta diversity seen at day 60 was put down to recipient T cells and intrathymic progenitors that had survived conditioning.

A few counts support this clonotype. Its target antigen remains unknown. Base quality data are lacking; no much larger clone is found one base away. Receptors were amplified or captured by PCR. The reads were generated on an Illumina HiSeq 2500. Molecular barcoding was employed in the preparation of TCR libraries, with unique molecular identifiers being used to normalize TCRbeta repertoire quantification. The public reads were reprocessed in TCRdb via fastp at Q25 and MiXCR, keeping in-frame beta chains. Records with the same CDR3 protein are collapsed into one entry carrying the most frequent genes and DNA. Counted in this sample were approximately 200,000 distinct CDR3 sequences; about 6% of them appeared once. Together, the top ten hold around 4.3% of the sample. The CDR3 holds 16 amino acids from the cysteine to the phenylalanine. Just CDR3 DNA is preserved here, 48 bases in frame from base 1. Sequences SGHKS (CDR1) and YYEKEE (CDR2) are obtained from the germline V gene (reference sequence). At the junction V is shortened by 3 bases and J by 4 bases, with 17 bases in between.

The treatment or condition label on this specimen signifies: allogeneic hematopoietic cell transplantation with graft depleted of TCRalphabeta T cells and CD19 B cells. The children who served as transplant recipients had been given grafts of TCRalphabeta/CD19-depleted allogeneic hematopoietic cells. The chain uses TRBV5-5 and TRBJ1-3; the D gene cannot be named for sure. This specimen was PBMCs, taken before TCRalphabeta/CD19-depleted stem cell transplant. The clonotype originates from a girl under three years old with combined immunodeficiency, due to receive a stem cell transplant. For the CDR3, the sequence is CASSSPWPSFGNTIYF. The nucleotide sequence reads as follows: TGTGCCAGCAGCTCTCCATGGCCTTCTTTCGGAAACACCATATATTTT.